This is a list of T cell receptor beta chains from one sample in a study of beta chain features in type 1 diabetes. Generated by immunoSEQ multiplex PCR, the TCRdb table keeps only in-frame clones and is missing some. The sample lists around 250,000 clones; about 30% were seen once. The specimen sequenced was central memory CD4+ T cells from blood. The receptors stem from a man under 40 in good health. The CDR3 runs from the conserved cysteine through the conserved F or W. Expanded clones get a size class; other rows say once, few or many, or leave the size out.

TRBV18	TRBJ1-2	.	CASSKGDYGYTF
TRBV11-2	TRBJ2-1	.	CASSLDPPGGFYNEQFF
TRBV2	TRBJ2-5	.	CASSGTTIQETQYF
TRBV6-5	TRBJ1-5	.	CASSYKQGGNQPQHF
TRBV15	TRBJ1-5	.	CATSRGEGRNQPQHF
TRBV4-1	TRBJ2-1	.	CASSHTPGELSSYNEQFF
TRBV5-1	TRBJ2-3	.	CASSYTTSAVDTQYF
TRBV18	TRBJ2-5	.	CASSPRQQETQYF
TRBV9	TRBJ1-6	.	CASSRQGRNSPLHF
TRBV10-2	TRBJ2-1	few	CASTMTSSYNEQFF
TRBV11-2	TRBJ1-1	many	CASSSSSGFEAFF